Following are 24 T cell receptor beta chains from one sample sequenced in a study of blood T cell repertoires in COVID-19. The protocol was immunoSEQ multiplex PCR, while the TCRdb copy is restricted to in-frame clones and leaves out a portion. Among 350,000 to 550,000 clones listed, roughly 90% were seen once. Input material: peripheral blood. These receptors came from a woman in her 30s with acute or convalescent COVID-19.

On this clone itself: Other DNA variants within this sample encode the same CDR3. The chain is built from TRBV7-8 and TRBJ1-3; 10 bases align to TRBD1. The germline V gene encodes CDR1 SGHVS and CDR2 FQNEAQ. After removal of 2 bases from V and 0 bases from J, the junction contained 1 base not matched to a gene. The CDR3 is made up of 16 amino acids. Written as DNA, the CDR3 is TGTGCCAGCAGCTTAAGGACAGGGGGCTCTGGAAACACCATATATTTT. Encoded protein: CASSLRTGGSGNTIYF.

V gene TRBV2 combines with J gene TRBJ1-2; D is perhaps TRBD1 (5 bases). CDR3 length equals 13 residues. Germline CDR1 is SNHLY and CDR2 is FYNNEI. Trimming left V 7 bases short and J 7 bases short, with 16 bases between. The CDR3: CASIGETRVGYTF. The CDR3 region has the DNA TGTGCCAGCATTGGGGAAACCAGGGTTGGCTACACCTTC.

The rearrangement uses TRBV6-5 and TRBJ1-1, with a possible D match to TRBD1 (5 bases). The CDR3 is made up of 13 amino acids. Trimming removed 5 bases from V and 5 bases from J, with 12 bases in between. Germline CDR1 and CDR2: MNHEY and SVGAGI. The CDR3 sequence is CASSPPSGTEAFF. CDR3 DNA sequence: TGTGCCAGCAGTCCCCCCTCAGGGACTGAAGCTTTCTTT.

This clone occurred once. The chain uses TRBV5-4 and TRBJ1-6; 8 positions agree with TRBD1. The CDR3 has 16 amino acids. Trimming cost V 0 bases and J 7 bases; bases outside gene matches: 6. CDR1 is SGHNT, CDR2 YYREEE, per germline (reference sequence). The CDR3 sequence is CASSLAGQGRNSPLHF. CDR3 nucleotide sequence: TGTGCCAGCAGCTTGGCAGGACAGGGCAGAAATTCACCCCTCCACTTT.

This clone was observed a single time. The chain has TRBV11-2 and TRBJ2-1, with D possibly being TRBD1 (5 bases). CDR3 length equals 16 residues. CDR1 and CDR2 (germline): SGHAT, FQNNGV. Trimming took 4 bases from V and 2 from J, leaving 15 bases between them. The CDR3 DNA sequence: TGTGCCAGCAGCTCAAGGGGTCTTACCACCTACAATGAGCAGTTCTTC. Translated: CASSSRGLTTYNEQFF.

The V call is TRBV5-1, the J call TRBJ2-7; 9 nucleotides agree with TRBD1. The junction had 6 bases not matched to a gene; V was cut back by 4 bases and J by 4 bases. The CDR3 length is 14 residues. Germline CDR1 and CDR2: SGHRS and YFSETQ. The CDR3: CASSGTGTGYEQYF. The CDR3, as DNA: TGCGCCAGCAGCGGCACCGGGACAGGGTACGAGCAGTACTTC. Full variable domain (missing parts from reference TRBV5-1 and TRBJ2-7): KAGVTQTPRYLIKTRGQQVTLSCSPISGHRSVSWYQQTPGQGLQFLFEYFSETQRNKGNFPGRFSGRQFSNSRSEMNVSTLELGDSALYLCASSGTGTGYEQYFGPGTRLTVT.

The genes are TRBV6-5 and TRBJ2-5; D is possibly TRBD2 (5 bases). Trimming removed 4 bases at V and 6 bases at J, with 15 bases between. This CDR3 contains 14 residues. Germline V gene lookup returns CDR1 MNHEY and CDR2 SVGAGI. CDR3 amino acids: CASSSTSGLKTQYF. CDR3 nucleotide sequence: TGTGCCAGCAGTTCCACGTCCGGACTCAAGACCCAGTACTTC.

The chain employs TRBV19 and TRBJ2-7; 12 bases map to TRBD2. V was clipped by 5 bases and J by 3 bases; unmatched bases: 2. The CDR3 sequence is 14 residues long. Germline V gene sequence: CDR1 LNHDA, CDR2 SQIVND (reference sequence). CDR3 sequence (DNA): TGTGCCAGTAGTTCACTAGCGGGGGGCTACGAGCAGTACTTC. As protein: CASSSLAGGYEQYF.

The rearrangement uses TRBV4-2 and TRBJ1-2; possible D gene TRBD1, 5 bases. Germline V gene data show CDR1 as LGHNA and CDR2 as YNFKEQ. The CDR3 runs to 16 residues. Between the trimmed V and J ends, which lost 0 bases and 4 bases, there was a span of 15 bases. The CDR3 protein is CASSQDQGATAYGYTF. The CDR3 DNA reads as TGTGCCAGCAGCCAAGATCAAGGGGCCACGGCCTATGGCTACACCTTC.

This rearrangement joins TRBV28 to TRBJ1-6; D is unclear. V lost 11 bases and J lost 4, with 21 bases in between. The CDR3 covers 16 residues. Germline CDR1 and CDR2: MDHEN and SYDVKM. In DNA form, the CDR3 reads TGTGCCTGCTCCTGGAGGAGCCAAGCGTATAATTCACCCCTCCACTTT. Translated, it gives CACSWRSQAYNSPLHF.

The rearrangement uses TRBV2 and TRBJ2-2; D unclear. The CDR3 is made up of 15 amino acids. CDR1 is SNHLY, CDR2 FYNNEI, per germline. V lost 2 bases to trimming and J lost 1 base, with 8 bases between them. The CDR3 sequence is CASSESRWNTGELFF. The CDR3 nucleotides read TGTGCCAGCAGTGAAAGTCGGTGGAACACCGGGGAGCTGTTTTTT.

With respect to this clone: Other DNA sequences from this sample encode an identical CDR3 as well. The chain carries TRBV7-3 and TRBJ2-1; 10 nucleotides match TRBD2. In germline, CDR1 is SGHTA, CDR2 FQGTGA. V dropped 5 bases and J dropped 6; count of bases not matched to a gene: 7. The CDR3 is 15 residues long. The CDR3 here is CASSLSGGAVNEQFF. CDR3 bases: TGTGCCAGCAGCCTAAGCGGGGGGGCCGTCAATGAGCAGTTCTTC.

The DNA for the CDR3 is TGTGCCAGCAGCCGGGGGGCAGGGACGACTCTTAATGAAAAACTGTTTTTT. It specifies CASSRGAGTTLNEKLFF. This chain links TRBV5-5 with TRBJ1-4; perhaps TRBD1 as D (6 bases). Germline V gene sequence: CDR1 SGHKS, CDR2 YYEKEE (reference sequence). CDR3 length equals 17 residues. Trimming removed 4 bases at V and 4 bases at J, with 20 bases between.

The chain recombines TRBV28 with TRBJ1-2, with TRBD1 matching over 7 bases. The trim removed 6 bases at V and 4 bases at J, leaving 14 bases unmatched. CDR3 length: 16 amino acids. The germline V gene has CDR1 MDHEN and CDR2 SYDVKM. This CDR3 is CASRSPGTAGPYGYTF. The CDR3, as DNA: TGTGCCAGCAGGTCCCCCGGGACAGCAGGACCCTATGGCTACACCTTC.

This chain joins TRBV4-1 and TRBJ2-7; TRBD1 aligns across 7 bases. CDR1 and CDR2 from the germline V gene are MGHRA and YSYEKL. V lost 2 bases and J lost 6; bases outside the gene matches: 7. CDR3 length: 14 residues. The CDR3 DNA sequence: TGCGCCAGCAGCCAACCTTTACAGGGGTTCGAGCAGTACTTC. This encodes CASSQPLQGFEQYF.

The genes are TRBV28 and TRBJ2-1; 7 bases map to TRBD2. Germline CDR1 MDHEN, CDR2 SYDVKM. The CDR3 runs to 13 residues. After removal of 2 bases from V and 7 bases from J, the junction contained 2 bases not matched to a gene. CDR3 amino acids: CASSLRGGNEQFF. CDR3 bases: TGTGCCAGCAGTTTACGCGGGGGAAATGAGCAGTTCTTC.

This chain links TRBV6-2 or TRBV6-3 with TRBJ2-1, with D tentatively TRBD2 (6 bases). Germline V gene lookup returns CDR1 MNHEY and CDR2 SVGEGT. The CDR3 contains 15 residues. V was trimmed by 3 bases and J by 9 bases, leaving 18 bases between them. The CDR3 here is CASSYGIGTLSEQFF. The CDR3 DNA reads TGTGCCAGCAGTTATGGGATCGGGACTCTTTCTGAGCAGTTCTTC.

Here the CDR3 DNA reads TGCAGTGCTAGTTGGGAGACAGGGCCGGCCTACGAGCAGTACTTC. Translating it yields CSASWETGPAYEQYF. This chain connects TRBV20-1 to TRBJ2-7; 7 nucleotides match TRBD1. CDR1 DFQATT and CDR2 SNEGSKA come from the germline V gene (reference sequence). Losses at the gene ends were 3 bases for V and 2 bases for J; bases not matched to a gene: 10. The CDR3 is made up of 15 amino acids.

This chain joins TRBV4-2 and TRBJ2-5; 7 nucleotides match TRBD2. Germline values: CDR1 LGHNA, CDR2 YNFKEQ. Trimming cost V 0 bases and J 2 bases; bases outside gene matches: 9. The CDR3 runs to 17 residues. The CDR3 spells CASSQDQGGGLQETQYF. CDR3 DNA sequence: TGTGCCAGCAGCCAAGATCAGGGCGGGGGTCTGCAAGAGACCCAGTACTTC.

The gene calls are TRBV28 and TRBJ2-1; 10 bases are a match to TRBD2. J was trimmed by 7 bases and V by 6 bases; bases with no gene match: 15. Looked up from germline, CDR1 is MDHEN and CDR2 is SYDVKM. This CDR3 is built from 17 residues. The CDR3 region has the DNA TGTGCCAGCAGAGTAGAACCCCGAGCGGGGGGGCCGAATGAGCAGTTCTTC. It encodes CASRVEPRAGGPNEQFF.

V and J are TRBV2 and TRBJ2-7; 7 bases fit TRBD2. Germline trimming cut 6 bases from V and 3 bases from J; bases unmatched to any gene: 8. The CDR3 loop spans 14 amino acids. The germline CDR1 and CDR2 sequences are SNHLY and FYNNEI. CDR3 sequence: CASSASGGRYEQYF. The CDR3 DNA follows: TGTGCCAGCAGCGCCTCGGGAGGCCGCTACGAGCAGTACTTC. The full variable domain, rest sourced from reference TRBV2 and TRBJ2-7, is EPEVTQTPSHQVTQMGQEVILRCVPISNHLYFYWYRQILGQKVEFLVSFYNNEISEKSEIFDDQFSVERPDGSNFTLKIRSTKLEDSAMYFCASSASGGRYEQYFGPGTRLTVT.

CDR3 nucleotides: TGTGCCAGCAGCTTATCAGGGACAGGGTCCACTGAAGCTTTCTTT. Amino acids: CASSLSGTGSTEAFF. This chain connects TRBV7-6 to TRBJ1-1; 9 positions agree with TRBD1. Unmatched junction bases numbered 5, after V lost 2 bases and J lost 4 bases. CDR1 is SGHVS and CDR2 is FNYEAQ in the germline V gene. The CDR3 is 15 residues long.

The CDR3 is CASSQVPGASFGYTF. CDR3 DNA: TGTGCCAGCAGCCAAGTTCCCGGAGCTTCTTTTGGCTACACCTTC. This chain joins TRBV3-1 (or the pseudogene TRBV3-2) and TRBJ1-2; D remains unclear. Trimming left V 1 base short and J 7 bases short, with 16 bases between. This CDR3 has 15 residues. The germline CDR1 and CDR2 sequences are LGHDT and YNNKEL (reference sequence).

In its sample, this clone was seen a few times. This chain connects TRBV12-2 to TRBJ1-6. TRBV12-2 is recorded as a pseudogene. The CDR3 loop spans 12 amino acids. CDR3 nucleotide sequence: TGTGCAAGTCGCCCGGGGGGTTCACCCCTCCACTTT. Amino acid sequence: CASRPGGSPLHF.